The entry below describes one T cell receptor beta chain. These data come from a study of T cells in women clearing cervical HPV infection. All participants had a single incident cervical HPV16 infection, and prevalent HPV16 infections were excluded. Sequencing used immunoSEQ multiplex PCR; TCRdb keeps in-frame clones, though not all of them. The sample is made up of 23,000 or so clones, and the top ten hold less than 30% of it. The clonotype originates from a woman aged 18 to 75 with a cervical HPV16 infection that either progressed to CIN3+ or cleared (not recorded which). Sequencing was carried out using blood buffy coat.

The CDR3 loop reads CASSTRGNTEAFF. CDR3 DNA, as far as it was read: TGTGCCAGTAGTACCAGGGGGAATACTGAA. The V gene is TRBV19, the J gene TRBJ1-1, with 7 nucleotides matching TRBD1. The read falls 3 residues short of the CDR3 end, and the missing part is taken from the germline J gene. The germline gives CDR1 LNHDA, CDR2 SQIVND (reference sequence). CDR3 length: 13 amino acids. With V trimmed by 4 bases and J by 5 bases, 4 bases remained unmatched.